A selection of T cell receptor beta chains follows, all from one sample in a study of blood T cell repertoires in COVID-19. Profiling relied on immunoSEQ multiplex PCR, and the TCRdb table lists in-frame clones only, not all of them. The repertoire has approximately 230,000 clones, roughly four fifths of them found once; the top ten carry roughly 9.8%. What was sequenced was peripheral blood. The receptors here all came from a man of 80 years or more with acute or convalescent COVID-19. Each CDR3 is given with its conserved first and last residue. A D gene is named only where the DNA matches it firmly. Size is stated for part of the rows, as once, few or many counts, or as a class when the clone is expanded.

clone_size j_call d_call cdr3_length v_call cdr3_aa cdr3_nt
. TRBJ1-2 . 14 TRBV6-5 CASTRHPANYGYTF TGTGCCAGCACCAGACATCCAGCTAACTATGGCTACACCTTC
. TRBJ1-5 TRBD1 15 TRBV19 CASSPDRGRGEPQHF TGTGCCAGTAGTCCCGACAGGGGGCGCGGGGAGCCCCAGCATTTT
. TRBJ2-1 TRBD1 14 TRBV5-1 CASSFRDRYNEQFF TGCGCCAGCAGCTTTAGGGACAGATACAATGAGCAGTTCTTC
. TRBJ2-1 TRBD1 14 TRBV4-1 CASSQEEQGAEQFF TGCGCCAGCAGCCAAGAAGAACAGGGGGCTGAGCAGTTCTTC
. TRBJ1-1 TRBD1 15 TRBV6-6 CASIPLRGTDTEAFF TGTGCCAGCATTCCCCTCAGGGGGACGGACACTGAAGCTTTCTTT
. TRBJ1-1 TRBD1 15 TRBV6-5 CASSPGTGMNTEAFF TGTGCCAGCAGTCCCGGGACAGGAATGAACACTGAAGCTTTCTTT
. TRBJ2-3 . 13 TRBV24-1 CATSVQGADTQYF TGTGCCACCAGTGTCCAGGGCGCAGATACGCAGTATTTT
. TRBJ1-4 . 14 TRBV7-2 CASSLGSTGEKLFF TGTGCCAGCAGCTTGGGCTCCACCGGCGAAAAACTGTTTTTT
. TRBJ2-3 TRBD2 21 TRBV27 CASSYLAQYRAGGSREDTQYF TGTGCCAGCAGCTACTTGGCCCAGTACCGGGCGGGAGGAAGCCGGGAAGATACGCAGTATTTT
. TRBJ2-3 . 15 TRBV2 CASVSRSLSTDTQYF TGTGCCAGCGTCTCCCGGTCCCTCAGCACAGATACGCAGTATTTT
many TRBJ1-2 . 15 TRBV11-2 CASSLLQGWAYGYTF TGTGCCAGCAGCTTATTACAGGGATGGGCCTATGGCTACACCTTC
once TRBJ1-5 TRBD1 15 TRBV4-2 CASSPSQGADQPQHF TGTGCCAGCAGCCCATCTCAGGGGGCTGATCAGCCCCAGCATTTT
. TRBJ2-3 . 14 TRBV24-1 CATSDDRKADTQYF TGTGCCACCAGTGATGACAGGAAGGCAGATACGCAGTATTTT
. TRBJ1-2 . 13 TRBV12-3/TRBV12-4 CASRTLANYGYTF TGTGCCAGTCGGACTTTAGCTAACTATGGCTACACCTTC
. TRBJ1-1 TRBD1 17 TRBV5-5 CASSTDRFLGLDTEAFF TGTGCCAGCAGCACGGACAGGTTTCTCGGCTTGGACACTGAAGCTTTCTTT
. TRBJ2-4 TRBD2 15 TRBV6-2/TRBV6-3 CASSPPLRGRNIQYF TGTGCCAGCAGTCCCCCGCTGCGGGGGAGGAACATTCAGTACTTC
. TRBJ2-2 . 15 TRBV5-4 CASSLGRGNTGELFF TGTGCCAGCAGCTTGGGCAGGGGAAACACCGGGGAGCTGTTTTTT
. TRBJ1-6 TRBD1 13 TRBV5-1 CASSDRVRSPLHF TGCGCCAGCAGCGACAGGGTACGGTCACCCCTCCACTTT
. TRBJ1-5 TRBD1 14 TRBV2 CASSEQGGGQPQHF TGTGCCAGCAGTGAACAGGGGGGAGGTCAGCCCCAGCATTTT
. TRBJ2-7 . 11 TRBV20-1 CSASNTDEQYF TGCAGTGCTTCAAATACGGACGAGCAGTACTTC
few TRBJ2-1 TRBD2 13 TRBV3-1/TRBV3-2 CASSQIQRESKFF TGTGCCAGCAGCCAGATCCAGCGGGAGAGTAAGTTCTTC
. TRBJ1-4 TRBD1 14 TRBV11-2 CASSFRQGPEKLFF TGTGCCAGCAGCTTTCGACAGGGACCTGAAAAACTGTTTTTT
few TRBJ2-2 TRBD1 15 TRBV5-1 CASSAGTGGTGELFF TGCGCCAGCAGCGCCGGGACAGGGGGCACCGGGGAGCTGTTTTTT
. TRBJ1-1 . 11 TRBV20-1 CRGQGRAEAFF TGCAGGGGCCAGGGGCGGGCTGAAGCTTTCTTT
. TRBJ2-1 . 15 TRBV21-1 CASTLSGSSYNEQFF TGTGCCAGCACCCTTAGCGGGAGCTCCTACAATGAGCAGTTCTTC
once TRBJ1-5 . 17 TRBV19 CASSTRGGVPGGGPQHF TGTGCCAGTAGTACCCGGGGCGGGGTTCCCGGGGGTGGTCCCCAGCATTTT
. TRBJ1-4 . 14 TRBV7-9 CASSFSQSNEKLFF TGTGCCAGCAGCTTTTCCCAATCTAATGAAAAACTGTTTTTT
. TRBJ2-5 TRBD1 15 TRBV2 CASSERGQGTETQYF TGTGCCAGCAGTGAACGGGGACAGGGGACAGAGACCCAGTACTTC
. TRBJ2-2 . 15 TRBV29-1 CSALGGRGRAGELFF TGCAGCGCCCTGGGGGGTCGAGGTCGGGCCGGGGAGCTGTTTTTT
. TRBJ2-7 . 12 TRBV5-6 CASSLYLYEQYF TGTGCCAGCAGCTTGTACTTATACGAGCAGTACTTC
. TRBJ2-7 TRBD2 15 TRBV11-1 CASSLSTSGSYEQYF TGTGCCAGCAGCTTATCGACTAGCGGGTCCTACGAGCAGTACTTC
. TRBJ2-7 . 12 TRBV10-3 CAINGPTEGQYF TGTGCCATCAACGGACCCACCGAGGGGCAGTACTTC
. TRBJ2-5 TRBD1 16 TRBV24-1 CATSDSGTGGRETQYF TGTGCCACCAGTGATTCAGGGACAGGGGGTCGAGAGACCCAGTACTTC
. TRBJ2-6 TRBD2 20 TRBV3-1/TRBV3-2 CASSPTASTGGTSGANVLTF TGTGCCAGCAGCCCTACTGCTTCGACGGGAGGAACCTCTGGGGCCAACGTCCTGACTTTC
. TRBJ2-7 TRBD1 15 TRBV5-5 CASSSDRGHSYEQYF TGTGCCAGCAGTTCGGACAGGGGGCACTCCTACGAGCAGTACTTC
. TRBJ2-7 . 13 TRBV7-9 CASSSRSSYEQYF TGTGCCAGCAGCTCCCGTTCCTCCTACGAGCAGTACTTC
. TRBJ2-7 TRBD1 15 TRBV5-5 CASSPDRGGSYEQYF TGTGCCAGCAGTCCGGACAGGGGAGGGTCCTACGAGCAGTACTTC
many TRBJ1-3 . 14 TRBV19 CASSNPYSGNTIYF TGTGCCAGTAGTAATCCGTATTCTGGAAACACCATATATTTT
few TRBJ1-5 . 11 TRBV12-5 CASASNQPQHF TGTGCTAGTGCTAGTAATCAGCCCCAGCATTTT
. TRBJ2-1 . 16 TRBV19 CASSTRDSTFGNEQFF TGTGCCAGTAGTACTCGGGACTCTACCTTTGGGAATGAGCAGTTCTTC